What follows are 32 T cell receptor beta chains derived from one specimen sequenced in a study of T cell responses to AZD1222 COVID-19 vaccine. Assay used: immunoSEQ multiplex PCR; TCRdb lists only in-frame clones, some missing. This sample carries under 150,000 clones, roughly 93% of them seen once, and the ten largest clones take about 3.1%. The sample consisted of peripheral blood, taken on day 0 of AZD1222 vaccination. The origin of the receptors is an adult in good health.

The chain has TRBV6-5 and TRBJ1-3; no clear D. This CDR3 comprises 15 residues. The ends were cut back, 2 bases at V and 1 base at J, with 9 bases in the middle. Germline V gene lookup returns CDR1 MNHEY and CDR2 SVGAGI. Here the CDR3 reads CASSYIGVSGNTIYF. CDR3 sequence (DNA): TGTGCCAGCAGTTACATCGGGGTATCTGGAAACACCATATATTTT.

The V call is TRBV11-2, the J call TRBJ1-4; the D gene is possibly TRBD1 (5 bases). The ends were cut back, 1 base at V and 7 bases at J, with 13 bases in the middle. The CDR3 has 15 residues. CDR1 and CDR2 from the germline V gene are SGHAT and FQNNGV. The CDR3 here is CASSLAEGRSEKLFF. In DNA, the CDR3 is TGTGCCAGCAGCTTAGCAGAGGGACGAAGTGAAAAACTGTTTTTT. Based on the CDR3 plus reference TRBV11-2 and TRBJ1-4, the full variable domain is EAGVAQSPRYKIIEKRQSVAFWCNPISGHATLYWYQQILGQGPKLLIQFQNNGVVDDSQLPKDRFSAERLKGVDSTLKIQPAKLEDSAVYLCASSLAEGRSEKLFFGSGTQLSVL.

The J gene is TRBJ1-3, the V gene TRBV6-6, with D perhaps TRBD1 (6 bases). The CDR3 has 15 residues. CDR1 is MNHNY, CDR2 SVGAGI, per germline (reference sequence). The germline V and J ends were trimmed by 5 bases and 0 bases, with 11 bases remaining between them. CDR3 in DNA: TGTGCCAGCAGTAAAGGACAGTTCTCTGGAAACACCATATATTTT. This translates into CASSKGQFSGNTIYF.

This clone is a singleton in its sample. CDR3 sequence: CASSSHAAVGGYGYTF. CDR3 DNA: TGTGCCAGCAGCTCGCATGCAGCGGTAGGAGGCTATGGCTACACCTTC. The chain combines TRBV27 with TRBJ1-2; D not resolved. The V and J ends lost 6 bases and 4 bases respectively, with 21 bases between them. Germline values: CDR1 MNHEY, CDR2 SMNVEV (reference sequence). The CDR3 spans 16 residues.

The chain carries TRBV5-4 and TRBJ2-5; D is uncertain. The germline V gene encodes CDR1 SGHNT and CDR2 YYREEE (reference sequence). This CDR3 contains 13 residues. The V gene lost 1 base and the J gene lost 3 bases, with 7 bases spanning the gap. CDR3 residues: CASSLWAEETQYF. The CDR3 DNA is TGTGCCAGCAGCTTGTGGGCGGAAGAGACCCAGTACTTC.

This chain connects TRBV19 to TRBJ1-5; 7 bases line up with TRBD1. Germline CDR1 is LNHDA and CDR2 is SQIVND (reference sequence). V dropped 4 bases and J dropped 0; count of bases not matched to a gene: 3. The CDR3 is 15 amino acids. The CDR3 DNA reads TGTGCCAGTAGTACAGACAGGGCTAGCAATCAGCCCCAGCATTTT. Translation gives CASSTDRASNQPQHF.

This chain uses TRBV7-2 with TRBJ1-3; D remains unclear. Trimming stripped 5 bases from V and 4 bases from J, with 9 bases between. The germline V gene has CDR1 SGHTA and CDR2 FQGNSA. The CDR3 totals 13 residues. This CDR3 is CASSREVGNTIYF. For the CDR3, the DNA is TGTGCCAGCAGCCGGGAGGTGGGAAACACCATATATTTT.

The chain couples TRBV28 to TRBJ1-1; a possible D gene is TRBD1 (6 bases). This CDR3 spans 14 amino acids. The germline V gene encodes CDR1 MDHEN and CDR2 SYDVKM. The germline V and J ends were trimmed by 4 bases and 6 bases, with 15 bases remaining between them. The CDR3 nucleotides are TGTGCCAGCAGTTCCCCAGGGGATATCTCTGAAGCTTTCTTT. It translates to CASSSPGDISEAFF.

The V call is TRBV5-5, the J call TRBJ1-6, with 8 nucleotides matching TRBD1. With 4 bases clipped from V and 9 bases from J, the junction kept 6 bases outside the gene matches. Per germline, CDR1 SGHKS and CDR2 YYEKEE (reference sequence). The CDR3 loop spans 14 amino acids. The CDR3: CASSPGQGRSPLHF. Written as DNA, the CDR3 is TGTGCCAGCAGCCCAGGACAGGGACGTTCACCCCTCCACTTT. The full variable domain, with the rest looked up from reference TRBV5-5 and TRBJ1-6, is DAGVTQSPTHLIKTRGQQVTLRCSPISGHKSVSWYQQVLGQGPQFIFQYYEKEERGRGNFPDRFSARQFPNYSSELNVNALLLGDSALYLCASSPGQGRSPLHFGNGTRLTVT.

The chain uses TRBV6-5 and TRBJ1-4; 8 nucleotides match TRBD1. Germline CDR1 and CDR2: MNHEY and SVGAGI. Trimming at V came to 6 bases and at J to 6 bases, leaving 9 bases not matched to a gene. This CDR3 contains 15 residues. CDR3 bases: TGTGCCAGCAGCCGAGACAGGGGAGCTGATGAAAAACTGTTTTTT. It encodes CASSRDRGADEKLFF.

CDR3 amino acids: CASKTGNEKLFF. DNA of the CDR3: TGTGCCAGCAAGACAGGGAATGAAAAACTGTTTTTT. The chain links TRBV6-5 to TRBJ1-4; 7 nucleotides align to TRBD1. CDR3 length: 12 amino acids. Per germline, CDR1 MNHEY and CDR2 SVGAGI. V lost 7 bases to trimming and J lost 5 bases; unmatched junction nucleotides: 1.

The chain carries TRBV18 and TRBJ2-1, with 9 bases matching TRBD1. V shed 2 bases, J shed 8 bases, and the junction held 7 bases outside the gene matches. CDR3 size: 15 residues. Germline V CDR1 and CDR2: KGHSH, LQKENI. CDR3 residues: CASSPRDRASDEQFF. The CDR3 DNA reads TGTGCCAGCTCACCAAGGGACAGGGCTTCCGATGAGCAGTTCTTC.

This sequence joins TRBV7-2 and TRBJ1-1, with 9 bases fitting TRBD1. The ends lost 4 bases at V and 4 bases at J; junction bases unmatched: 16. CDR3 size: 18 residues. In germline, CDR1 is SGHTA, CDR2 FQGNSA. CDR3 sequence reads: CASSSRVGTGRFGTEAFF. In DNA form, the CDR3 reads TGTGCCAGCAGCTCCCGGGTGGGGACAGGGAGGTTCGGCACTGAAGCTTTCTTT.

The V and J genes are TRBV15 and TRBJ2-4; possibly TRBD2 for D (5 bases). CDR1 LNHNV and CDR2 YYDKDF come from the germline V gene (reference sequence). Trimming stripped 0 bases from V and 0 bases from J, with 9 bases between. CDR3 length: 16 amino acids. The CDR3 loop reads CATSRERGLAKNIQYF. DNA of the CDR3: TGTGCCACCAGCAGAGAGAGAGGGTTAGCCAAAAACATTCAGTACTTC.

The CDR3 spells CASSVDREETQYF. The DNA of the CDR3 is TGTGCCAGCAGCGTAGACCGTGAGGAGACCCAGTACTTC. The chain combines TRBV9 with TRBJ2-5, with D unclear. Per the germline V gene, CDR1 is SGDLS and CDR2 is YYNGEE. The V end lost 0 bases, the J end lost 5 bases, and 8 bases lay between the germline ends. The CDR3 covers 13 residues.

This sequence joins TRBV28 and TRBJ1-3; TRBD1 matches 7 bases. The CDR3 has 18 amino acids. Germline loops: CDR1 MDHEN, CDR2 SYDVKM. The ends lost 6 bases at V and 1 base at J; junction bases unmatched: 15. The CDR3 DNA reads TGTGCCAGCAGCTCCGAGCTACTAACAGGGGAATCTGGAAACACCATATATTTT. Its translation is CASSSELLTGESGNTIYF.

This chain joins TRBV30 and TRBJ1-4; TRBD1 agrees at 8 bases. The CDR3 is made up of 13 amino acids. V was clipped by 7 bases and J by 5 bases; unmatched bases: 6. Per germline, CDR1 GTSNPN and CDR2 SVGIG (reference sequence). CDR3: CALTGASNEKLFF. Written as DNA, the CDR3 is TGTGCCTTGACAGGGGCTTCCAATGAAAAACTGTTTTTT.

The chain combines TRBV23-1 with TRBJ1-2; 9 bases map to TRBD1. TRBV23-1 is flagged as an ORF with uncertain function. There are 16 residues in the CDR3. V lost 2 bases and J lost 4; bases outside the gene matches: 8. The CDR3 is CASSQVNGQGCYGYTF. CDR3 in DNA: TGCGCCAGCAGTCAAGTGAACGGACAGGGGTGCTATGGCTACACCTTC.

This clone has just one count. This chain uses TRBV19 with TRBJ2-2; D uncertain. The germline V and J ends were trimmed by 10 bases and 2 bases, with 14 bases remaining between them. Germline V gene data show CDR1 as LNHDA and CDR2 as SQIVND (reference sequence). The CDR3 totals 14 residues. In DNA, the CDR3 is TGTGCCACCAAGAAAGGTCACAACACCGGGGAGCTGTTTTTT. Protein sequence: CATKKGHNTGELFF. The variable domain in full, with the rest retrieved from reference TRBV19 and TRBJ2-2, is DGGITQSPKYLFRKEGQNVTLSCEQNLNHDAMYWYRQDPGQGLRLIYYSQIVNDFQKGDIAEGYSVSREKKESFPLTVTSAQKNPTAFYLCATKKGHNTGELFFGEGSRLTVL.

This sequence joins TRBV19 and TRBJ2-1; TRBD2 matches 11 bases. Trimming at V came to 6 bases and at J to 10 bases, leaving 11 bases not matched to a gene. CDR1 LNHDA and CDR2 SQIVND come from the germline V gene (reference sequence). The CDR3 is 15 residues long. CDR3 nucleotide sequence: TGTGCCAGTAGGATGACTAGCGGGGCCCAGGGGGAGCAGTTCTTC. It translates to CASRMTSGAQGEQFF.

The chain combines TRBV28 with TRBJ1-4; TRBD1 might be the D (5 bases). The germline V gene has CDR1 MDHEN and CDR2 SYDVKM. The CDR3 totals 16 residues. Trimming removed 4 bases from V and 2 bases from J, with 14 bases in between. CDR3 nucleotides: TGTGCCAGCAGTTCGGGGCTCGGAGTCACTAATGAAAAACTGTTTTTT. Amino acid sequence: CASSSGLGVTNEKLFF. The entire variable domain, with the rest obtained from reference TRBV28 and TRBJ1-4, is as follows: DVKVTQSSRYLVKRTGEKVFLECVQDMDHENMFWYRQDPGLGLRLIYFSYDVKMKEKGDIPEGYSVSREKKERFSLILESASTNQTSMYLCASSSGLGVTNEKLFFGSGTQLSVL.

This clone has just one count. This chain links TRBV28 with TRBJ2-7, with 8 nucleotides matching TRBD1. The germline V gene encodes CDR1 MDHEN and CDR2 SYDVKM. Trimming took 7 bases from V and 0 from J; bases not matched to a gene: 5. The CDR3 contains 14 residues. The CDR3 DNA follows: TGTGCCAGCATTCCGACAGGGGCCTCCTACGAGCAGTACTTC. Encoded protein: CASIPTGASYEQYF.

The CDR3 sequence is CASSYAERENTGELFF. CDR3 nucleotides: TGTGCCAGCAGTTACGCAGAGCGGGAGAACACCGGGGAGCTGTTTTTT. The gene calls are TRBV6-5 and TRBJ2-2; 7 bases are shared with TRBD2. This CDR3 is 16 amino acids long. CDR1 MNHEY and CDR2 SVGAGI come from the germline V gene. J was trimmed by 1 base and V by 2 bases; bases with no gene match: 4.

The gene calls are TRBV27 and TRBJ2-5; no clear D gene. This CDR3 has 12 amino acids. Germline V gene lookup returns CDR1 MNHEY and CDR2 SMNVEV (reference sequence). V lost 2 bases and J 4 bases, leaving 5 bases between the germline ends. The CDR3 spells CASSLRPETQYF. The CDR3 nucleotides read TGTGCCAGCAGTTTAAGACCAGAGACCCAGTACTTC.

The DNA of the CDR3 is TGTGCCAGCAGTTTTCGGGCCCTCCTGGCGGACAACATTCAGTACTTC. It yields the protein CASSFRALLADNIQYF. The V gene is TRBV28, the J gene TRBJ2-4, with D hard to call. There are 16 residues in the CDR3. Germline V gene data show CDR1 as MDHEN and CDR2 as SYDVKM. Trimming removed 3 bases at V and 7 bases at J, with 19 bases between.

The chain recombines TRBV7-3 with TRBJ2-1; D might be TRBD2 (6 bases). The CDR3 is 14 amino acids. CDR1 and CDR2 from the germline V gene are SGHTA and FQGTGA. V was pared by 1 base and J by 9 bases, with 13 bases between. This CDR3 reads CASSLSGGVSEQFF. CDR3 coding DNA: TGTGCCAGCAGCTTAAGTGGAGGGGTCAGTGAGCAGTTCTTC.

The chain has TRBV28 and TRBJ2-3; 10 bases match TRBD2. CDR1 MDHEN and CDR2 SYDVKM come from the germline V gene. The CDR3 totals 14 residues. The V gene end was trimmed by 6 bases and the J gene end by 3 bases; junction bases not matched to a gene: 3. The CDR3 nucleotides read TGTGCCAGCAGAGAGCGGGGGGGGACAGATACGCAGTATTTT. Translating gives CASRERGGTDTQYF.

The CDR3: CASSPHDRGRGGYTF. CDR3 sequence (DNA): TGTGCCAGCTCACCACACGACAGAGGAAGAGGTGGCTACACCTTC. The chain uses TRBV18 and TRBJ1-2; possible D gene TRBD1, 5 bases. The CDR3 is made up of 15 amino acids. Trimming stripped 1 base from V and 7 bases from J, with 16 bases between. Germline V CDR1 and CDR2: KGHSH, LQKENI.

The chain links TRBV6-1 to TRBJ1-5; D not resolved. The CDR3 is made up of 15 amino acids. Trimming removed 1 base from V and 3 bases from J, with 10 bases in between. Germline CDR1 and CDR2: MNHNS and SASEGT. The CDR3 sequence is CASSEEGRVNQPQHF. CDR3 DNA sequence: TGTGCCAGCAGTGAAGAAGGACGGGTCAATCAGCCCCAGCATTTT.

This chain connects TRBV7-9 to TRBJ1-2; 12 bases are a match to TRBD1. The CDR3 loop spans 18 amino acids. Germline-derived CDR1 and CDR2 are SEHNR and FQNEAQ (reference sequence). After removal of 2 bases from V and 6 bases from J, the junction contained 13 bases not matched to a gene. CDR3 nucleotide sequence: TGTGCCAGCAGCTTATTTTCAGGGACAGGGGGCAGGTGGCATGGCTACACCTTC. Protein product: CASSLFSGTGGRWHGYTF.

The CDR3 here is CAISGLAGYEQYF. The CDR3 nucleotides read TGTGCCATCAGTGGACTAGCGGGGTACGAGCAGTACTTC. The V call is TRBV10-3, the J call TRBJ2-7; 11 bases are shared with TRBD2. Germline CDR1 reads ENHRY; CDR2 reads SYGVKD. The CDR3 sequence is 13 residues long. The V segment lost 4 bases and the J segment 4 bases; nucleotides outside the gene matches: 0.

This clone was found once. This chain connects TRBV29-1 to TRBJ1-1; no definite D call. CDR3 length equals 14 residues. Trimming removed 2 bases from V and 0 bases from J, with 10 bases in between. CDR1 and CDR2 from the germline V gene are SQVTM and ANQGSEA. In nucleotides, the CDR3 is TGCAGCGTTGAATCAAGAAGTCTGAACACTGAAGCTTTCTTT. Its translation: CSVESRSLNTEAFF.